The source of this T cell receptor (beta chain) is a study of T cells in localized non-small cell lung cancer. Whole-study findings and limits: Longer overall survival was associated with a higher density of T cells in the blood. Appearance in adjacent lung was seen for a median 57 of the top 100 tumor clones. Uninvolved adjacent lung showed higher T cell clonality than tumor. Because sequencing included only one region (of the tumor), heterogeneity remains possible.

The CDR3 extends over 18 amino acids. Germline trimming cut 2 bases from V and 6 bases from J; bases unmatched to any gene: 18. Germline V gives CDR1 GTSNPN, CDR2 SVGIG (reference sequence). This clone was recorded many times. Its target is not known. Profiling relied on immunoSEQ multiplex PCR, and the TCRdb table lists in-frame clones only, not all of them. The table has 48,000 or so clones, about 80% seen once. This TCR derives from a man aged 40 to 75 with stage I squamous cell lung carcinoma. The source material was peripheral blood, sampled before any cancer treatment. This chain joins TRBV30 and TRBJ2-3; 9 positions agree with TRBD2. The CDR3 reads CAWSTQYSGTSSSDTQYF. CDR3 nucleotides: TGTGCCTGGAGTACCCAATACTCCGGGACTAGCAGTTCTGATACGCAGTATTTT.